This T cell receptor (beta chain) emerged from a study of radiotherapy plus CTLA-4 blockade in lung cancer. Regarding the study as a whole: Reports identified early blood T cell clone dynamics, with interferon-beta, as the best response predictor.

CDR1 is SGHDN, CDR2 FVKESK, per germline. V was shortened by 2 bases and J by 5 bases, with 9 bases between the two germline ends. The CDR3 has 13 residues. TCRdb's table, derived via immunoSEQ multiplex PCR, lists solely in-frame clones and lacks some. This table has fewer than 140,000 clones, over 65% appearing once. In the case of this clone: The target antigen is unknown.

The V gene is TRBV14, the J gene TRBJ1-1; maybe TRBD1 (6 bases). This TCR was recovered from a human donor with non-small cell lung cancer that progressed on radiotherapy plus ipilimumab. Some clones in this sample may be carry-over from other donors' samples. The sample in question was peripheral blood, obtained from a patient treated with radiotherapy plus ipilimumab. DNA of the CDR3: TGTGCCAGCAGCCAAACGAGGGGGACTGAAGCTTTCTTT. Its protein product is CASSQTRGTEAFF.